A selection of T cell receptor beta chains follows, all from one sample in a study of post-analysis software for immune sequencing data. TCRdb used MiXCR to reprocess the PCR reads, holding one entry per CDR3 protein. The table has about 810,000 distinct CDR3 sequences, under 70% seen once. Source material: blood. The receptors shown here come from a girl aged 10 to 17 with multiple sclerosis. Both conserved end residues are part of each CDR3. A D gene is named only where the DNA matches it firmly. Clone size, where shown, is once, few, many, or a class for clones that have expanded.

size: .; V: TRBV10-3; J: TRBJ2-2; D: TRBD1; DNA: TGTGCCATGTCCGGGACAGGATACGCCGGGGAGCTGTTTTTT; CDR3: CAMSGTGYAGELFF
size: .; V: TRBV7-8; J: TRBJ1-4; D: .; DNA: TGTGCCAGCAGCCTAGGAGGGTTTGCAACTAATGAAAAACTGTTTTTT; CDR3: CASSLGGFATNEKLFF
size: .; V: TRBV12-3/TRBV12-4; J: TRBJ1-2; D: TRBD1; DNA: TGTGCCAGCAGTTTTGGGACAGGATCCGCAGGACTCTATGGCTACACCTTC; CDR3: CASSFGTGSAGLYGYTF
size: .; V: TRBV15; J: TRBJ2-7; D: .; DNA: TGTGCCACCAGCAGAGATGGCAGGGTGGACGAGCAGTACTTC; CDR3: CATSRDGRVDEQYF
size: .; V: TRBV7-9; J: TRBJ2-1; D: .; DNA: TGTGCCAGCAGCTTAGCCCCCAGCCCCTACAATGAGCAGTTCTTC; CDR3: CASSLAPSPYNEQFF
size: .; V: TRBV6-5; J: TRBJ2-7; D: TRBD2; DNA: TGTGCCAGCAGTTCTTTTGCGGGAGGGCCGCCTCACGAGCAGTACTTC; CDR3: CASSSFAGGPPHEQYF
size: many; V: TRBV6-1; J: TRBJ2-1; D: TRBD1; DNA: TGTGCCAGCAGAGGACAGGGGGAGACCAATGAGCAGTTCTTC; CDR3: CASRGQGETNEQFF
size: .; V: TRBV29-1; J: TRBJ2-1; D: TRBD2; DNA: TGCAGCGTTGAAGTGCTACTAGCGGCCTACAATGAGCAGTTCTTC; CDR3: CSVEVLLAAYNEQFF
size: .; V: TRBV7-9; J: TRBJ2-5; D: .; DNA: TGTGCCAGCAGCTCAACGTGGGGGACCAACGGGGAGACCCAGTACTTC; CDR3: CASSSTWGTNGETQYF
size: few; V: TRBV12-3/TRBV12-4; J: TRBJ1-1; D: TRBD1; DNA: TGTGCCAGCAGCGGGGGACAGGGGGGGACTAACACTGAAGCTTTCTTT; CDR3: CASSGGQGGTNTEAFF
size: .; V: TRBV12-3/TRBV12-4; J: TRBJ1-2; D: TRBD1; DNA: TGTGCCAGCAGCTATGGACAGGGGATTGCCCATGGCTACACCTTC; CDR3: CASSYGQGIAHGYTF
size: .; V: TRBV18; J: TRBJ2-1; D: TRBD2; DNA: TGTGCCAGCTCACCTGGACTAGCGCTTGGGAATGAGCAGTTCTTC; CDR3: CASSPGLALGNEQFF
size: few; V: TRBV12-3/TRBV12-4; J: TRBJ2-7; D: TRBD1; DNA: TGTGCCAGCCGACAGGGTATCTACGAGCAGTACTTC; CDR3: CASRQGIYEQYF
size: few; V: TRBV7-2; J: TRBJ2-1; D: .; DNA: TGTGCCAGCAGCACGGACTGGTCGACCTACAATGAGCAGTTCTTC; CDR3: CASSTDWSTYNEQFF
size: .; V: TRBV27; J: TRBJ1-5; D: TRBD1; DNA: TGTGCCAGCAGTCATCAGGGGGCGAGCAATCAGCCCCAGCATTTT; CDR3: CASSHQGASNQPQHF
size: .; V: TRBV29-1; J: TRBJ1-2; D: .; DNA: TGCAGCGTTGTAGAGAGACTTAATTATGGCTACACCTTC; CDR3: CSVVERLNYGYTF
size: many; V: TRBV13; J: TRBJ2-5; D: TRBD1; DNA: TGTGCCAGCAGCGTGACAGGGGGCTCGCAGACCCAGTACTTC; CDR3: CASSVTGGSQTQYF
size: once; V: TRBV15; J: TRBJ2-7; D: .; DNA: TGTGCCACCAGCAGAGAAGGGCCCAACGAGCAGTACTTC; CDR3: CATSREGPNEQYF
size: .; V: TRBV3-1; J: TRBJ2-7; D: TRBD1; DNA: TGTGCCAGCAGCCAAAGATCCGGGACAGTTTACTACGAGCAGTACTTC; CDR3: CASSQRSGTVYYEQYF
size: few; V: TRBV20-1; J: TRBJ2-3; D: .; DNA: TGCAGTGCTGGCCCCGTTAGCACAGATACGCAGTATTTT; CDR3: CSAGPVSTDTQYF
size: few; V: TRBV5-1; J: TRBJ2-1; D: TRBD1; DNA: TGCGCCAGCAGCCCCACCTCGACAGGGGTACCTAGAGGGGAGCAGTTCTTC; CDR3: CASSPTSTGVPRGEQFF
size: few; V: TRBV6-6; J: TRBJ2-3; D: .; DNA: TGTGCCAGCAGTTACTCGGGTCTCGCCCCGGTGGCAGATACGCAGTATTTT; CDR3: CASSYSGLAPVADTQYF
size: .; V: TRBV5-1; J: TRBJ2-6; D: .; DNA: TGCGCCAGCAGCGTCGACAGCTCTGGGGCCAACGTCCTGACTTTC; CDR3: CASSVDSSGANVLTF
size: .; V: TRBV2; J: TRBJ1-6; D: .; DNA: TGTGCCAGCAGCCACAGACTCATTAATTCACCCCTCCACTTT; CDR3: CASSHRLINSPLHF
size: .; V: TRBV11-2; J: TRBJ2-1; D: .; DNA: TGTGCCAGCAGCACGGACAGAGGGATAAGGGATTACAATGAGCAGTTCTTC; CDR3: CASSTDRGIRDYNEQFF
size: .; V: TRBV12-3/TRBV12-4; J: TRBJ1-5; D: .; DNA: TGTGCCAGCAGTTACAGGGAGGGGCGTCCCCAGCATTTT; CDR3: CASSYREGRPQHF
size: .; V: TRBV18; J: TRBJ1-1; D: .; DNA: TGTGCCAGCTCAGGCCAGATGAACACTGAAGCTTTCTTT; CDR3: CASSGQMNTEAFF